The entry that follows covers one TCR beta chain sequence. It has no known antigen specificity. Nothing much larger sits one base from this clone, and base qualities are not available. The data are from a study of blood T cell repertoires in COVID-19 (dated by TCRdb to the early 2020s). Broadly, across the study: Collaborator samples came from the United States, Italy and Spain and covered acute and convalescent phases of COVID-19. The repertoires were released in a freely available public database meant as a resource for research on the immune response to SARS-CoV-2. The dataset comprised deeply sampled blood TCRbeta repertoires from subjects exposed to, actively infected with, or recovered from COVID-19. Samples were obtained from the ongoing ImmuneRACE study (first 160 participants) and from over 1,000 subjects provided by 6 global collaborators. Nearly every sample came with metadata listing a de-identified subject ID, COVID-19 status, age in years and sex. The prospective study material was composed of cDNA or gDNA derived from T cells, B-cell-depleted T cells, or PBMCs. Where available, HLA class I and class II types were taken from metadata supplied by the sample provider and were not determined by assay-based typing.

Summary of the overall study and its limitations: The amount of clinical and demographic metadata varied by source and participant and was provided uncurated.

TCRbeta CDR3 regions were amplified from genomic DNA using the immunoSEQ Assay, a bias-controlled multiplex PCR. Under the source paper's analysis protocol: The number of nucleated cells in each sample was estimated by amplification of reference gene primers within the assay. To quantify the absolute abundance of each unique TCRbeta CDR3 rearrangement, sequence reads were collapsed and filtered. For each sample, productive Simpson clonality was calculated as the square root of Simpson's diversity index across productive rearrangements. TCRdb's version of the immuneACCESS table is confined to in-frame rearrangements and falls short of the full clone set. An unresolved V gene accounts for under half of the shortfall where checked; the remainder is of unknown origin. The D gene and trimming were derived from the DNA, and the V and J assignments and clone size from that table. The sample table lists 380,000 or so clones, roughly 90% of them with a count of one. The top ten clonotypes cover around 1.9% of the sample.

In the prospective study, participants were 18 to 89 years old, resided in about two dozen geographic areas of the United States, and were enrolled through a virtual design. In the prospective study, cohorts were assigned on the basis of participant-reported clinical history obtained from a screening survey and a study questionnaire. Each participant in the prospective study had whole blood, serum and a nasopharyngeal or oropharyngeal swab collected by mobile phlebotomists. Participants in the prospective study had the option to provide additional blood draws and questionnaires over a roughly 2-month period. Prospective study blood samples were shipped either frozen or at room temperature before DNA extraction. Counted from cysteine to phenylalanine, this CDR3 has 13 amino acids. Here the CDR3 DNA is all that survives: 39 bases in frame from base 1. The germline V gene supplies CDR1 SGHRS and CDR2 YFSETQ. V and J lose 2 bases and 0 bases, and a span of 6 bases separates them.

This clonotype was sampled from a woman in her thirties or forties with acute COVID-19. Sequenced input: PBMCs or T cells enriched from blood (not recorded which). This sequence uses TRBV5-1 and TRBJ2-7; no D gene can be assigned with confidence. For the CDR3, the sequence is CASSFSPSYEQYF. At the DNA level, the sequence is TGCGCCAGCAGCTTCAGTCCCTCCTACGAGCAGTACTTC.